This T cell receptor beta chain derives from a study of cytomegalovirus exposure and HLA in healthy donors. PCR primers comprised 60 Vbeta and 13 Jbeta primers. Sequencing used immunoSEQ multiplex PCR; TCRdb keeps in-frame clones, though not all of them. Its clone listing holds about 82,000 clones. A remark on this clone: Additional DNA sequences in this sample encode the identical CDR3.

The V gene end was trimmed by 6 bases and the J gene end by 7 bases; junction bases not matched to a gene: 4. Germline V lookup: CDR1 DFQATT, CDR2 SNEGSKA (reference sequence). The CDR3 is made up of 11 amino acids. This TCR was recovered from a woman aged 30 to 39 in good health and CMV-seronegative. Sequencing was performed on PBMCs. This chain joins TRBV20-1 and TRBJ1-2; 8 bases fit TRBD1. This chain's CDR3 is CSANDRGGYTF. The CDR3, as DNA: TGCAGTGCCAACGACAGGGGTGGCTACACCTTC.